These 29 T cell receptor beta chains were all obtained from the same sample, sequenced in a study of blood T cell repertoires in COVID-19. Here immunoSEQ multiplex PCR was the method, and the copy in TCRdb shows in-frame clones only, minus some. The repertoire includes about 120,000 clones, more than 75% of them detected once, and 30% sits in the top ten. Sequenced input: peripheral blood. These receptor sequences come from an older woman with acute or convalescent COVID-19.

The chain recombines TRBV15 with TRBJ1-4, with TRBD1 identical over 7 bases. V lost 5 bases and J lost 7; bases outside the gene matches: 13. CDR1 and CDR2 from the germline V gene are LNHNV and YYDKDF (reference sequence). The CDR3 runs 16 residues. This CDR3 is CATSGRQGQRSEKLFF. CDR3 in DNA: TGTGCCACCAGCGGGCGACAGGGTCAGCGAAGTGAAAAACTGTTTTTT.

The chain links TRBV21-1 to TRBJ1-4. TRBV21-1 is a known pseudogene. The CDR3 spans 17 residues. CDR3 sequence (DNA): TGTGCCAGCAGCACAGCCCCCCTCTTGAGAACTAATGAAAAACTGTTTTTT. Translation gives CASSTAPLLRTNEKLFF.

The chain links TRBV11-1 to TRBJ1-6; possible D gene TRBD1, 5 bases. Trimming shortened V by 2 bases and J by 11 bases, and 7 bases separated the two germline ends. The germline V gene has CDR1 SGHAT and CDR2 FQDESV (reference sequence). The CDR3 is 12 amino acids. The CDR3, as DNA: TGTGCCAGCAGCTTAAACAGGACACCCCTCCACTTT. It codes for CASSLNRTPLHF.

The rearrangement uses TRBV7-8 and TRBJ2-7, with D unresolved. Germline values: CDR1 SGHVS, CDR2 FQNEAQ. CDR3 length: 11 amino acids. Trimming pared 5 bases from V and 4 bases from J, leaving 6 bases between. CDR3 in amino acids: CASSAEYEQYF. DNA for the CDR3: TGTGCCAGCAGCGCGGAGTACGAGCAGTACTTC.

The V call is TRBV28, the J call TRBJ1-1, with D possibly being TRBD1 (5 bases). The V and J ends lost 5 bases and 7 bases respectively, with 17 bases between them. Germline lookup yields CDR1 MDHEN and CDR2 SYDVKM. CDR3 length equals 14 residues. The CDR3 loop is CASSSPTVSDEAFF. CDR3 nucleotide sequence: TGTGCCAGCAGTAGCCCGACAGTTTCAGATGAAGCTTTCTTT.

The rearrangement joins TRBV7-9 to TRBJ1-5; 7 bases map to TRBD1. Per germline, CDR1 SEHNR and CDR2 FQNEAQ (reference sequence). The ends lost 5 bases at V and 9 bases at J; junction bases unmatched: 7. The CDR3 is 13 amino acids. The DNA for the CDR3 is TGTGCCAGCAGCGGTGACAGGGCTCTGCCCCAGCATTTT. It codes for CASSGDRALPQHF.

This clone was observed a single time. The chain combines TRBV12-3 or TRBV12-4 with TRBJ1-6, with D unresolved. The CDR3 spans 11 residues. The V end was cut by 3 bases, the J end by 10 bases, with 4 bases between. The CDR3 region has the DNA TGTGCCAGCAGTTTGAGATCACCCCTCCACTTT. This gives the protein CASSLRSPLHF.

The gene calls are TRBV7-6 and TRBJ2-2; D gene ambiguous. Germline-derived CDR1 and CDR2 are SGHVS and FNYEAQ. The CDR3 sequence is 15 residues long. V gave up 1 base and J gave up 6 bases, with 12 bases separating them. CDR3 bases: TGTGCCAGCAGCTTAGAATCCTCCCCCGCCGGGGAGCTGTTTTTT. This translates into CASSLESSPAGELFF.

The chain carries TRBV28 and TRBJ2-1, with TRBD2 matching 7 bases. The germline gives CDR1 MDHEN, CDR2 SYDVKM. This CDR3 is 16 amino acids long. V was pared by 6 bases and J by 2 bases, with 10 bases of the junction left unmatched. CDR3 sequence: CASSSSVGGAYNEQFF. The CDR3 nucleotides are TGTGCCAGCAGCAGCAGTGTTGGGGGGGCCTACAATGAGCAGTTCTTC.

The chain's CDR3 is CASSSEVAGGAETQYF. The CDR3 bases are TGTGCCAGCAGCTCAGAAGTAGCGGGGGGGGCGGAGACCCAGTACTTC. The V gene is TRBV2, the J gene TRBJ2-5; TRBD2 agrees at 11 bases. J gave up 5 bases and V 6 bases, and 11 bases lay outside the gene matches. The CDR3 loop spans 16 amino acids. Germline V gene lookup returns CDR1 SNHLY and CDR2 FYNNEI.

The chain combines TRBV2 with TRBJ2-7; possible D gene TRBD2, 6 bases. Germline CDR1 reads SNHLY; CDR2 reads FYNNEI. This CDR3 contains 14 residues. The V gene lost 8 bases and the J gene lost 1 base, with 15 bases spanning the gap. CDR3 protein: CASGGRRKSYEQYF. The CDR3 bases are TGTGCCAGCGGGGGGAGACGGAAATCCTACGAGCAGTACTTC.

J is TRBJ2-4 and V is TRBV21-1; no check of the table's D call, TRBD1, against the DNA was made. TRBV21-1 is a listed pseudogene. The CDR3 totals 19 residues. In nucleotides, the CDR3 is TGTGCCATCCTCCCTCCGGGACAGGGACCGCTTCTAGCCAAAAACATTCAGTACTTC. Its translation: CAILPPGQGPLLAKNIQYF.

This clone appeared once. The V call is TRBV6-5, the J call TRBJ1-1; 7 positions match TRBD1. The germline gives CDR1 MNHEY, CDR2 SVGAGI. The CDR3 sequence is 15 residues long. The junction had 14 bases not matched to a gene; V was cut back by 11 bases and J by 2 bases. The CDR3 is CAEKGGHQNNTEAFF. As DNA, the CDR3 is TGTGCCGAAAAAGGGGGCCACCAGAATAACACTGAAGCTTTCTTT.

The CDR3 region is CASSLIFNEQFF. The CDR3 nucleotides read TGTGCCAGCAGCTTAATCTTTAATGAGCAGTTCTTC. This chain uses TRBV11-2 with TRBJ2-1; unclear D gene. The length of the CDR3 is 12 residues. Germline CDR1 reads SGHAT; CDR2 reads FQNNGV. Trimming removed 2 bases at V and 7 bases at J, with 6 bases between.

This CDR3 reads CASSLDWGRANSPLHF. The CDR3 DNA reads TGTGCCAGCAGCTTAGACTGGGGCAGGGCTAATTCACCCCTCCACTTT. This chain links TRBV7-9 with TRBJ1-6; D may be TRBD1 (5 bases). The CDR3 has 16 residues. Deletions cut 1 base from V and 6 bases from J, with 13 bases between. Germline CDR1 reads SEHNR; CDR2 reads FQNEAQ (reference sequence).

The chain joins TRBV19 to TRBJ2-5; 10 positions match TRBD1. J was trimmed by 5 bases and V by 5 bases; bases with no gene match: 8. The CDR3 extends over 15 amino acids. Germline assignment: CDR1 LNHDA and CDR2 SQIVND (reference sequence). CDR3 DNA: TGTGCCAGTAGTCCGCTGACAGGGGGCCGGGAGACCCAGTACTTC. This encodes CASSPLTGGRETQYF.

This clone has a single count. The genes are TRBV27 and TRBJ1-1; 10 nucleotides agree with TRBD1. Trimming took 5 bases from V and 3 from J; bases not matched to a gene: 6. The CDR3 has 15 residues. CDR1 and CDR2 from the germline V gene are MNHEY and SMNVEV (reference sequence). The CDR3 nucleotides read TGTGCCAGCAGTCCCCGGGACAGGGGCTACACTGAAGCTTTCTTT. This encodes CASSPRDRGYTEAFF.

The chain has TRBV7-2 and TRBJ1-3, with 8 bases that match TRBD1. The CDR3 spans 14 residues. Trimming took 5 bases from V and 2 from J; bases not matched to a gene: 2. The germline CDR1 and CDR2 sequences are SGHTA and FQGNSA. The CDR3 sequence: CASSQDRAGNTIYF. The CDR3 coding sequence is TGTGCCAGCAGCCAGGACAGGGCTGGAAACACCATATATTTT.

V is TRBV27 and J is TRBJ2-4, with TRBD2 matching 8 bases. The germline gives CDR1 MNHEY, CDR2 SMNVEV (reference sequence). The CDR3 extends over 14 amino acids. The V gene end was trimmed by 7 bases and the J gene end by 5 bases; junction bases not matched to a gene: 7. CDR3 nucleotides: TGTGCCAGCAAACCCGGGGGGGACCAAAACATTCAGTACTTC. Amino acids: CASKPGGDQNIQYF.

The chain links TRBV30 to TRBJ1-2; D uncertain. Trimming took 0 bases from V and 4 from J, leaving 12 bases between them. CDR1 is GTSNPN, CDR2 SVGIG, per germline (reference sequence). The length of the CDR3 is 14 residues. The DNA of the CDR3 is TGTGCCTGGAGTGTACGGGTCAGAACCTATGGCTACACCTTC. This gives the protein CAWSVRVRTYGYTF. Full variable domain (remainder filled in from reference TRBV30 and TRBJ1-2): SQTIHQWPATLVQPVGSPLSLECTVEGTSNPNLYWYRQAAGRGLQLLFYSVGIGQISSEVPQNLSASRPQDRQFILSSKKLLLSDSGFYLCAWSVRVRTYGYTFGSGTRLTVV.

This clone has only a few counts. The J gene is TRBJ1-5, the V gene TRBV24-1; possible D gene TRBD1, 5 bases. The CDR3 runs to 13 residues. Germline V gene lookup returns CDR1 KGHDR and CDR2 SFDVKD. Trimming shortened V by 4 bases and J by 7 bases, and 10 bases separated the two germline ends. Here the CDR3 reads CATSEPGKQPQHF. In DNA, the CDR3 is TGTGCCACCAGTGAGCCAGGGAAACAGCCCCAGCATTTT.

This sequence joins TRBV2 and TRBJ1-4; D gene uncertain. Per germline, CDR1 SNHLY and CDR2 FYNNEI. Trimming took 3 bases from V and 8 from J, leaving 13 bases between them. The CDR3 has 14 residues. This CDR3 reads CASSDRGGDEKLFF. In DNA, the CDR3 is TGTGCCAGCAGTGATCGGGGAGGAGACGAAAAACTGTTTTTT.

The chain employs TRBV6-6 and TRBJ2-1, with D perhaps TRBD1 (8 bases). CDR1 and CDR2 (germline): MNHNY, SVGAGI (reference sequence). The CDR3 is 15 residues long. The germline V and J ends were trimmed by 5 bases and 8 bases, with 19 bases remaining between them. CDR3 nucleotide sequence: TGTGCCAGCAGTCCACGGACAGGGAGGGTCGATGAGCAGTTCTTC. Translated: CASSPRTGRVDEQFF.

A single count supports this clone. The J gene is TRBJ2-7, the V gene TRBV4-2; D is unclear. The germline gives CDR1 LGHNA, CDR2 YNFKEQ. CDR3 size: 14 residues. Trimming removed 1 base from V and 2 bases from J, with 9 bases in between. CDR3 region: CASSQGAVAYEQYF. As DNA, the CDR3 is TGTGCCAGCAGCCAAGGGGCCGTAGCCTACGAGCAGTACTTC.

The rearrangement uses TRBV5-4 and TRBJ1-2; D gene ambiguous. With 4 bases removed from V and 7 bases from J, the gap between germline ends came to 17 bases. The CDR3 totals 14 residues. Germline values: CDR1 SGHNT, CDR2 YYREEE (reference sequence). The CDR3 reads CASSPREIKSGYTF. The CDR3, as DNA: TGTGCCAGCAGCCCGCGGGAAATTAAAAGTGGCTACACCTTC.

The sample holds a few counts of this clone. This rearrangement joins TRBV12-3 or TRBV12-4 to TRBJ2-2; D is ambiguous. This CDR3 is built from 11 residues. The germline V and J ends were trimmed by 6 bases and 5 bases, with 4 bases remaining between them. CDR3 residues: CASSYTGELFF. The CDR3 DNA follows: TGTGCCAGCAGCTATACCGGGGAGCTGTTTTTT.

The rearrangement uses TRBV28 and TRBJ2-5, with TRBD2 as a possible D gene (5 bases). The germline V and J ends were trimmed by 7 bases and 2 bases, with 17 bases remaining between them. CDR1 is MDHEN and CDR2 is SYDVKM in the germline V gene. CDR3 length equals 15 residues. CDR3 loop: CASISGGPDQETQYF. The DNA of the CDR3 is TGTGCCAGCATTTCTGGAGGACCGGATCAAGAGACCCAGTACTTC. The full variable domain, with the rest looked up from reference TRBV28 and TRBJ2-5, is DVKVTQSSRYLVKRTGEKVFLECVQDMDHENMFWYRQDPGLGLRLIYFSYDVKMKEKGDIPEGYSVSREKKERFSLILESASTNQTSMYLCASISGGPDQETQYFGPGTRLLVL.

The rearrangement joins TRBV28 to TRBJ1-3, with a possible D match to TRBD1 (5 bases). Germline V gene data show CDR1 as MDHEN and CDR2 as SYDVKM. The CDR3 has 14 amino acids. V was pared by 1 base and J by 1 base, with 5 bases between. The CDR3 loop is CASSLSGSGNTIYF. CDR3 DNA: TGTGCCAGCAGTTTATCAGGGTCTGGAAACACCATATATTTT.

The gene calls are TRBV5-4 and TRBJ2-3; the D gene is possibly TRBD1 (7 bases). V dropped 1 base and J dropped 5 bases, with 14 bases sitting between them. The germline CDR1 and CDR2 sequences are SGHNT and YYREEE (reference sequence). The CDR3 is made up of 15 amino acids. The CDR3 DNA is TGTGCCAGCAGCTTGCAGGGGGGCCGGGGAGATACGCAGTATTTT. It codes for CASSLQGGRGDTQYF.